One sample yielded the 22 T cell receptor beta chains listed below, sequenced in a study of long-term antiretroviral therapy in people with HIV. The run of the v3.0 immunoSEQ assay was at survey level. The table came from immunoSEQ multiplex PCR; TCRdb's copy has only in-frame clones and leaves some out. The table includes around 16,000 clones, approximately 72% detected once. Source: unsorted PBMCs, taken about 3.3 years after starting antiretroviral therapy. The receptors originated from a woman in her forties with HIV.

The chain has TRBV7-2 and TRBJ2-2; a weak D match, TRBD2 (7 bases). The germline V gene encodes CDR1 SGHTA and CDR2 FQGNSA. Between the trimmed V and J ends, which lost 3 bases and 5 bases, there was a span of 13 bases. CDR3 length: 15 residues. The CDR3 DNA follows: TGTGCCAGCAGCTTGGGGGCGGGGGCTACCGGGGAGCTGTTTTTT. Its translation: CASSLGAGATGELFF.

The chain uses TRBV10-3 and TRBJ2-7; 8 nucleotides agree with TRBD2. V was clipped by 6 bases and J by 0 bases; unmatched bases: 4. This CDR3 is built from 14 residues. Per the germline V gene, CDR1 is ENHRY and CDR2 is SYGVKD. The CDR3 DNA reads TGTGCCATCAGAGACACTAGCGGCTCCTACGAGCAGTACTTC. It codes for CAIRDTSGSYEQYF.

This clone was observed once. The genes are TRBV30 and TRBJ1-5, with D hard to call. The V gene's germline CDR1 is GTSNPN and CDR2 SVGIG (reference sequence). The CDR3 totals 13 residues. Deletions cut 5 bases from V and 2 bases from J, with 10 bases between. CDR3 in amino acids: CAWGRGGNQPQHF. The CDR3 bases are TGTGCCTGGGGACGCGGGGGCAATCAGCCCCAGCATTTT.

The gene calls are TRBV7-9 and TRBJ1-2, with a weak D call TRBD1 (6 bases). The ends were cut back, 2 bases at V and 2 bases at J, with 12 bases in the middle. Per the germline V gene, CDR1 is SEHNR and CDR2 is FQNEAQ (reference sequence). The length of the CDR3 is 15 residues. The CDR3 sequence: CASSLSGQGNYGYTF. The CDR3 DNA follows: TGTGCCAGCAGCTTATCGGGACAAGGGAACTATGGCTACACCTTC.

This chain uses TRBV30 with TRBJ1-6; unclear D gene. CDR3 length: 12 residues. The V gene lost 2 bases and the J gene lost 8 bases, with 7 bases spanning the gap. In germline, CDR1 is GTSNPN, CDR2 SVGIG (reference sequence). The CDR3 region is CAWSMRDSPLHF. The CDR3 region has the DNA TGTGCCTGGAGTATGAGGGATTCACCCCTCCACTTT. Complete variable domain (other parts from reference TRBV30 and TRBJ1-6): SQTIHQWPATLVQPVGSPLSLECTVEGTSNPNLYWYRQAAGRGLQLLFYSVGIGQISSEVPQNLSASRPQDRQFILSSKKLLLSDSGFYLCAWSMRDSPLHFGNGTRLTVT.

As DNA, the CDR3 is TGTGCCAGTGGCCCCAGGGATGAAGCTTTCTTT. Protein: CASGPRDEAFF. The rearrangement links TRBV27 to TRBJ1-1; D perhaps matches TRBD1 (5 bases). The CDR3 extends over 11 amino acids. The germline gives CDR1 MNHEY, CDR2 SMNVEV (reference sequence). Between the trimmed V and J ends, which lost 9 bases and 7 bases, there was a span of 12 bases.

The rearrangement joins TRBV11-2 to TRBJ2-4; D may be TRBD1 (6 bases). The germline CDR1 and CDR2 sequences are SGHAT and FQNNGV. This CDR3 is built from 16 residues. V was trimmed by 5 bases and J by 1 base, leaving 15 bases between them. CDR3 residues: CASSPRGSVAKNIQYF. CDR3 DNA sequence: TGTGCCAGCAGCCCCAGGGGTAGTGTTGCCAAAAACATTCAGTACTTC.

Turning to this clone: Other DNA sequences in the same sample also yield this CDR3. The chain is built from TRBV5-1 and TRBJ1-1; possible D gene TRBD1, 5 bases. Germline V gene lookup returns CDR1 SGHRS and CDR2 YFSETQ. The CDR3 is made up of 14 amino acids. Trimming stripped 0 bases from V and 2 bases from J, with 8 bases between. Written as DNA, the CDR3 is TGCGCCAGCAGCTTGGCCGGGGGAAACACTGAAGCTTTCTTT. It is translated as CASSLAGGNTEAFF.

V and J are TRBV15 and TRBJ1-2, with no clear D. CDR3 size: 14 residues. The germline CDR1 and CDR2 sequences are LNHNV and YYDKDF (reference sequence). Trimming shortened V by 0 bases and J by 10 bases, and 15 bases separated the two germline ends. The CDR3 DNA reads as TGTGCCACCAGCAGAGATCGCGGGAGGGCCGACTACACCTTC. It codes for CATSRDRGRADYTF.

The CDR3 region is CASSYRVNYGYTF. The CDR3 coding sequence is TGTGCCAGCAGTTACAGGGTGAACTATGGCTACACCTTC. The chain joins TRBV6-5 to TRBJ1-2; D call uncertain. This CDR3 spans 13 amino acids. V was cut by 2 bases and J by 2 bases, with 6 bases left in between. The germline CDR1 and CDR2 sequences are MNHEY and SVGAGI.

The chain joins TRBV18 to TRBJ1-2; TRBD1 aligns across 7 bases. V lost 4 bases to trimming and J lost 9 bases; unmatched junction nucleotides: 14. The CDR3 has 15 amino acids. CDR1 is KGHSH and CDR2 is LQKENI in the germline V gene. CDR3 residues: CASSQSGTEVFSYTF. In DNA form, the CDR3 reads TGTGCCAGCTCACAATCCGGGACAGAAGTATTCAGCTACACCTTC.

The chain joins TRBV30 to TRBJ1-1; D is possibly TRBD1 (5 bases). The germline CDR1 and CDR2 sequences are GTSNPN and SVGIG (reference sequence). CDR3 size: 14 residues. V shed 0 bases and J shed 4 bases, with 12 bases lying between them. CDR3 bases: TGTGCCTGGAGTGTGGGGGGGTTGAGCACTGAAGCTTTCTTT. This encodes CAWSVGGLSTEAFF.

The rearrangement joins TRBV19 to TRBJ1-5; perhaps TRBD1 as D (6 bases). Per the germline V gene, CDR1 is LNHDA and CDR2 is SQIVND (reference sequence). Trimming removed 6 bases at V and 0 bases at J, with 9 bases between. CDR3 length equals 14 residues. The CDR3 DNA sequence: TGTGCCAGTAGCGGACAGCATAGCAATCAGCCCCAGCATTTT. As protein: CASSGQHSNQPQHF.

This chain joins TRBV4-1 and TRBJ2-4; D is possibly TRBD1 or TRBD2 (5 bases each). This CDR3 is 17 amino acids long. Trimming took 3 bases from V and 0 from J, leaving 15 bases between them. CDR1 MGHRA and CDR2 YSYEKL come from the germline V gene. This CDR3 is CASSQLPGRLAKNIQYF. The CDR3, as DNA: TGCGCCAGCAGCCAGCTCCCGGGACGCCTAGCCAAAAACATTCAGTACTTC.

This clone was seen only a few times. The V and J genes are TRBV5-1 and TRBJ1-2; maybe TRBD1 (6 bases). CDR1 SGHRS and CDR2 YFSETQ come from the germline V gene. This CDR3 comprises 11 residues. V was cut by 7 bases and J by 10 bases, with 14 bases left in between. The CDR3 coding sequence is TGCGCCAGCCGGGGGGCAGGGTCCTACACCTTC. Amino acid sequence: CASRGAGSYTF.

This clone was seen more than once but under ten times. CDR3 sequence (DNA): TGTGCCAGCAGTCCCGATGGGGGGCAAATCGGGGAGCTGTTTTTT. It encodes CASSPDGGQIGELFF. V is TRBV2 and J is TRBJ2-2; perhaps D is TRBD1 or TRBD2 (6 bases each). V dropped 5 bases and J dropped 7 bases, with 17 bases sitting between them. The CDR3 covers 15 residues. Germline loops: CDR1 SNHLY, CDR2 FYNNEI.

This clone appeared once. This sequence joins TRBV30 and TRBJ2-1; D may match TRBD1 or TRBD2 (5 bases each). Germline-derived CDR1 and CDR2 are GTSNPN and SVGIG (reference sequence). V was shortened by 2 bases and J by 8 bases, with 10 bases between the two germline ends. The CDR3 loop spans 12 amino acids. For the CDR3, the DNA is TGTGCCTGGAGTCTTTGGGGACATGAGCAGTTCTTC. Amino acids: CAWSLWGHEQFF.

This chain uses TRBV5-8 with TRBJ2-2, with D perhaps matching TRBD2 (6 bases). This CDR3 region has 16 residues. Germline CDR1 reads SGHTS; CDR2 reads YDEGEE. V was trimmed by 4 bases and J by 1 base, leaving 14 bases between them. The CDR3 sequence: CASSRGVQLNTGELFF. CDR3 nucleotide sequence: TGTGCCAGCAGCCGCGGGGTGCAATTGAACACCGGGGAGCTGTTTTTT.

The rearrangement uses TRBV4-3 and TRBJ1-1, with 8 bases that match TRBD1. The germline gives CDR1 LGHNA, CDR2 YSLEER. The CDR3 totals 14 residues. With V trimmed by 2 bases and J by 4 bases, 3 bases remained unmatched. The CDR3 is CASSQNTGGTEAFF. In nucleotides, the CDR3 is TGCGCCAGCAGCCAAAATACAGGGGGCACTGAAGCTTTCTTT.

The rearrangement links TRBV9 to TRBJ2-2; D may be TRBD1 (5 bases). Per the germline V gene, CDR1 is SGDLS and CDR2 is YYNGEE. The V end lost 4 bases, the J end lost 3 bases, and 13 bases lay between the germline ends. The length of the CDR3 is 15 residues. CDR3 nucleotides: TGTGCCAGCAGCACGCCGGACACTTACACCGGGGAGCTGTTTTTT. As protein: CASSTPDTYTGELFF.

This sequence joins TRBV30 and TRBJ2-5, with 7 bases identical to TRBD2. This CDR3 is built from 14 residues. V was clipped by 3 bases and J by 7 bases; unmatched bases: 11. From germline, CDR1 is GTSNPN and CDR2 SVGIG (reference sequence). The DNA for the CDR3 is TGTGCCTGGAGGGGCGGGTCCTCGGGAGGGACCCAGTACTTC. This gives the protein CAWRGGSSGGTQYF.

V is TRBV6-5 and J is TRBJ1-5; D is undetermined. The CDR3 length is 13 residues. CDR1 MNHEY and CDR2 SVGAGI come from the germline V gene. V lost 0 bases to trimming and J lost 6 bases, with 6 bases between them. The CDR3 here is CASSYSIGQPQHF. CDR3 in DNA: TGTGCCAGCAGTTACTCTATAGGTCAGCCCCAGCATTTT.